The clone carrying this T cell receptor (beta chain) was observed at least ten times. Its antigen is not known. This sample is part of a study of early T cells in non-severe SARS-CoV-2 infection. Study context: Unsorted whole blood bulk RNA was sequenced, with unpaired chains. Study results and limitations: VDJdb matching favored anti-spike CD8 responses, missing private and CD4 specificities.

V gave up 4 bases and J gave up 5 bases, with 11 bases separating them. From germline, CDR1 is SGHAT and CDR2 FQNNGV. The CDR3 has 14 residues. Unique molecular identifiers (one per individual cDNA molecule) were attached. TCRdb itself ran the 5' RACE reads through MiXCR, one entry per CDR3 protein. Counted here are tens of thousands of distinct CDR3 sequences, about 8.4% occurring once; the ten biggest clones make up more than 3%. Input material: whole blood. V is TRBV11-2 and J is TRBJ2-2; D is ambiguous. The receptor comes from an adult who was a healthcare worker with PCR-confirmed SARS-CoV-2 infection or an uninfected control (not recorded which). The CDR3 DNA is TGTGCCAGCAGCTCCCCTATGGTGACCGGGGAGCTGTTTTTT. Protein product: CASSSPMVTGELFF.